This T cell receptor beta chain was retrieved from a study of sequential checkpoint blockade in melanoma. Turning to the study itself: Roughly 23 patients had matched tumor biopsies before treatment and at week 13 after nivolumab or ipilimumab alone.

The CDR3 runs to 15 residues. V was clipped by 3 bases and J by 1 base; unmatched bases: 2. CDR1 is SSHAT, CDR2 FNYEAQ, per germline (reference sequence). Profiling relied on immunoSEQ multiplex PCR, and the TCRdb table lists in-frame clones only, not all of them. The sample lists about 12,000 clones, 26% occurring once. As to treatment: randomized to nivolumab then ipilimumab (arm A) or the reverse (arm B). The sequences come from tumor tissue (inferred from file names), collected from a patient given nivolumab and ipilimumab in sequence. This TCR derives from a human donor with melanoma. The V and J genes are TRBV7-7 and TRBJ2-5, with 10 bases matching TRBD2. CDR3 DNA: TGTGCCAGCAGCTTTATAGCGGGGGGCCAAGAGACCCAGTACTTC. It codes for CASSFIAGGQETQYF.